The TCR beta chain under discussion was sequenced for a study of blood T cell repertoires in COVID-19. The wider study: COVID-19 samples from acute and convalescent phases originated in the United States, Italy and Spain. PBMCs, B-cell-depleted T cells, or T cells provided the cDNA or gDNA that made up the material.

In the authors' methods: Amplification of reference gene primers provided the estimated nucleated cell counts. Profiling relied on immunoSEQ multiplex PCR, and the TCRdb table lists in-frame clones only, not all of them. For V, J and clone size, that table is used; D and trimming come from the DNA. This table has around 200,000 clones, about 83% appearing once. This clone was counted a few times. Trimming removed 4 bases from V and 3 bases from J, with 8 bases in between. The CDR3 runs to 12 residues. Germline CDR1 and CDR2: SQVTM and ANQGSEA. The chain uses TRBV29-1 and TRBJ2-3; D gene ambiguous. This receptor was taken from a woman aged 18-29 years who had recovered from COVID-19. The sequenced sample was peripheral blood. The CDR3 region is CSVGPLTDTQYF. The DNA of the CDR3 is TGCAGCGTTGGTCCTCTTACAGATACGCAGTATTTT.